This T cell receptor (beta chain) was recovered during a study of T-cell memory formation after mild COVID-19. Germline loops: CDR1 MDHEN, CDR2 SYDVKM. This CDR3 is built from 13 residues. V was pared by 11 bases and J by 6 bases, with 20 bases between. One entry per CDR3 protein, called by TCRdb with MiXCR from the 5' RACE reads. The data show fewer than 350,000 distinct CDR3 sequences, approximately 8% seen once. The chain combines TRBV28 with TRBJ2-7, with D perhaps assigned TRBD1 or TRBD2 (5 bases each). This sequence was found in a man aged 18 to 30 who had mild COVID-19 (a few samples of this study predate the infection). Cell type and time point are not known. Sequencing was performed on PBMCs or a T cell subset sorted from them (not recorded which). CDR3 residues: CAWGRAPFTEQYF. CDR3 bases: TGTGCCTGGGGACGGGCACCATTCACCGAGCAGTACTTC.